Listed here are 30 T cell receptor beta chains from one sample, sequenced in a study of cytomegalovirus exposure and HLA in healthy donors. PCR amplification relied on 60 Vbeta primers (plus 13 Jbeta primers). Sequencing used immunoSEQ multiplex PCR; TCRdb keeps in-frame clones, though not all of them. The table has fewer than 200,000 clones, roughly 85% seen once. The sample comprised PBMCs. The receptor set was obtained from a male donor in good health and CMV-seronegative.

This chain connects TRBV18 to TRBJ2-7; 7 bases match TRBD1. V was clipped by 2 bases and J by 5 bases; unmatched bases: 6. The CDR3 has 14 residues. From germline, CDR1 is KGHSH and CDR2 LQKENI. The CDR3 bases are TGTGCCAGCTCACCAGACAGGGTGTCCCACGAGCAGTACTTC. It specifies CASSPDRVSHEQYF. Full variable domain (rest looked up from reference TRBV18 and TRBJ2-7): NAGVMQNPRHLVRRRGQEARLRCSPMKGHSHVYWYRQLPEEGLKFMVYLQKENIIDESGMPKERFSAEFPKEGPSILRIQQVVRGDSAAYFCASSPDRVSHEQYFGPGTRLTVT.

Of note for this clone: The sample has other DNA sequences that encode this CDR3 too. The V and J genes are TRBV9 and TRBJ1-2; tentatively, D is TRBD1 (5 bases). The germline V gene has CDR1 SGDLS and CDR2 YYNGEE. Trimming shortened V by 4 bases and J by 8 bases, and 18 bases separated the two germline ends. The CDR3 covers 14 residues. CDR3 loop: CASSPGLIEGGYTF. The CDR3 DNA reads as TGTGCCAGCAGCCCGGGACTAATCGAAGGCGGCTACACCTTC.

In nucleotides, the CDR3 is TGTGCCAGCCAGGGGGATAATTCACCCCTCCACTTT. Translation: CASQGDNSPLHF. The chain has TRBV27 and TRBJ1-6; TRBD1 matches at 7 bases. The CDR3 length is 12 residues. Germline V gives CDR1 MNHEY, CDR2 SMNVEV (reference sequence). After removal of 8 bases from V and 5 bases from J, the junction contained 0 bases not matched to a gene.

CDR3 nucleotide sequence: TGTGCCAGCAGTGTCGACAGGGGAGGTGAAGCTTTCTTT. Amino acids: CASSVDRGGEAFF. The chain employs TRBV6-1 and TRBJ1-1, with 8 bases aligning to TRBD1. Trimming at V came to 4 bases and at J to 7 bases, leaving 5 bases not matched to a gene. Germline V gene sequence: CDR1 MNHNS, CDR2 SASEGT. This CDR3 is built from 13 residues.

The chain uses TRBV18 and TRBJ2-5; D may be TRBD2 (6 bases). The DNA end lines up better with TRBJ2-7; the J call may be wrong. This CDR3 spans 12 amino acids. Germline V gene sequence: CDR1 KGHSH, CDR2 LQKENI. CDR3 protein: CASSPAGYEQYF. The DNA for the CDR3 is TGTGCCAGCTCACCAGCGGGGTACGAGCAGTACTTC.

This clone has just one count. This chain connects TRBV19 to TRBJ2-1, with 14 bases lining up with TRBD2. Germline CDR1 is LNHDA and CDR2 is SQIVND (reference sequence). V lost 6 bases and J lost 7; bases outside the gene matches: 5. CDR3 length: 15 residues. CDR3 coding DNA: TGTGCCAGTAGCGTGGGACTAGCGGGAGTGAATGAGCAGTTCTTC. Protein sequence: CASSVGLAGVNEQFF.

V gene TRBV27 combines with J gene TRBJ1-1; D may be TRBD1 (6 bases). Germline values: CDR1 MNHEY, CDR2 SMNVEV (reference sequence). CDR3 length: 13 residues. Trimming shortened V by 7 bases and J by 6 bases, and 15 bases separated the two germline ends. CDR3 DNA sequence: TGTGCCAGCAAAGATACCGGGACACCTGAAGCTTTCTTT. This encodes CASKDTGTPEAFF.

V is TRBV10-3 and J is TRBJ1-4, with unresolved D. The CDR3 is 18 amino acids. Deletions cut 0 bases from V and 4 bases from J, with 18 bases between. Germline assignment: CDR1 ENHRY and CDR2 SYGVKD. The CDR3 bases are TGTGCCATCAGTGAGTCGTTACAGACCCCTTGTATTAATGAAAAACTGTTTTTT. The encoded protein is CAISESLQTPCINEKLFF.

V gene TRBV28 combines with J gene TRBJ1-4, with TRBD1 matching 9 bases. The V gene end was trimmed by 6 bases and the J gene end by 8 bases; junction bases not matched to a gene: 13. The CDR3 totals 16 residues. The germline CDR1 and CDR2 sequences are MDHEN and SYDVKM. The CDR3 loop reads CASSTTGGELLEKLFF. The DNA of the CDR3 is TGTGCCAGCAGCACAACAGGGGGCGAGCTTCTGGAAAAACTGTTTTTT.

The chain has TRBV6-5 and TRBJ1-1; D perhaps matches TRBD1 (5 bases). The V gene lost 3 bases and the J gene lost 1 base, with 9 bases spanning the gap. The length of the CDR3 is 14 residues. Per germline, CDR1 MNHEY and CDR2 SVGAGI. In DNA form, the CDR3 reads TGTGCCAGCAGTTATACCCAGGGGAACACTGAAGCTTTCTTT. This gives the protein CASSYTQGNTEAFF.

The chain employs TRBV11-1 and TRBJ2-2; 7 nucleotides align to TRBD2. This CDR3 has 15 residues. Per the germline V gene, CDR1 is SGHAT and CDR2 is FQDESV (reference sequence). J was trimmed by 6 bases and V by 6 bases; bases with no gene match: 10. The CDR3 spells CASSFERGRPGELFF. The DNA of the CDR3 is TGTGCCAGCAGTTTCGAGCGGGGCCGCCCCGGGGAGCTGTTTTTT.

This clone was observed a handful of times. A junction boundary mismatches the germline segment, possibly from a read error. The V and J genes are TRBV7-2 and TRBJ1-3; the D gene is possibly TRBD1 (5 bases). The CDR3 is 13 residues long. Germline CDR1 reads SGHTA; CDR2 reads FQGNSA. CDR3 DNA: TGTGCCAGCAGGTTAGCGGGGACTCAGGACATATATTTT. The encoded protein is CASRLAGTQDIYF.

The V gene is TRBV2, the J gene TRBJ2-5; D might be TRBD1 (6 bases). The J call may not be correct, given that the DNA end is closer to TRBJ2-7. In germline, CDR1 is SNHLY, CDR2 FYNNEI. The CDR3 contains 18 residues. CDR3 bases: TGTGCCAGCAGTGGCACTCTCCTCCGAGGGGGAGACTTCGACGAGCAGTACTTC. Protein sequence: CASSGTLLRGGDFDEQYF.

As DNA, the CDR3 is TGTGCCAGCCAGGCTAGGGACAGGGGGAGGTACACCTTC. Protein product: CASQARDRGRYTF. This chain uses TRBV28 with TRBJ1-2; 11 positions match TRBD1. The germline V gene has CDR1 MDHEN and CDR2 SYDVKM. The J segment lost 11 bases and the V segment lost 8 bases, leaving 10 bases of the junction unmatched. The length of the CDR3 is 13 residues.

The V call is TRBV5-1, the J call TRBJ2-7, with D hard to call. Trimming stripped 5 bases from V and 0 bases from J, with 9 bases between. Germline values: CDR1 SGHRS, CDR2 YFSETQ. The CDR3 is 13 residues long. CDR3 sequence reads: CASSSGYSYEQYF. CDR3 nucleotide sequence: TGCGCCAGCAGTTCAGGATACTCCTACGAGCAGTACTTC.

In regard to this clone: The junction departs from the called germline gene at one end, perhaps through a read error. The chain carries TRBV7-9 and TRBJ1-1; D uncertain. Germline lookup yields CDR1 SEHNR and CDR2 FQNEAQ (reference sequence). The length of the CDR3 is 9 residues. The DNA of the CDR3 is TGCCGGGGGAACACTGAAGCTTTCTTT. Its protein product is CRGNTEAFF.

The chain couples TRBV19 to TRBJ2-3; D perhaps matches TRBD2 (5 bases). Germline V lookup: CDR1 LNHDA, CDR2 SQIVND (reference sequence). The CDR3 covers 15 residues. With 2 bases removed from V and 0 bases from J, the gap between germline ends came to 9 bases. CDR3 region: CASSIFRGSTDTQYF. DNA for the CDR3: TGTGCCAGTAGTATATTTCGAGGGAGCACAGATACGCAGTATTTT.

The chain links TRBV27 to TRBJ2-1; 9 bases are a match to TRBD2. Germline CDR1 MNHEY, CDR2 SMNVEV (reference sequence). This CDR3 region has 14 residues. With 5 bases clipped from V and 6 bases from J, the junction kept 5 bases outside the gene matches. The CDR3 DNA is TGTGCCAGCAGTCTTAGCGGGGGTATCAATGAGCAGTTCTTC. This gives the protein CASSLSGGINEQFF.

This chain connects TRBV4-3 to TRBJ1-1, with 10 bases lining up with TRBD1. The V segment lost 1 base and the J segment 5 bases; nucleotides outside the gene matches: 13. Per the germline V gene, CDR1 is LGHNA and CDR2 is YSLEER. CDR3 length: 18 amino acids. CDR3 loop: CASSQGDGTGQGSTEAFF. The CDR3 DNA is TGCGCCAGCAGCCAAGGCGATGGGACGGGACAGGGGAGTACTGAAGCTTTCTTT.

The J gene is TRBJ1-5, the V gene TRBV6-5; D unresolved. Germline V CDR1 and CDR2: MNHEY, SVGAGI. Trimming shortened V by 2 bases and J by 4 bases, and 15 bases separated the two germline ends. The CDR3 sequence is 16 residues long. The CDR3 spells CASSYRPPGLNQPQHF. CDR3 DNA sequence: TGTGCCAGCAGTTACCGCCCTCCGGGATTAAATCAGCCCCAGCATTTT.

The rearrangement links TRBV7-8 to TRBJ2-1, with D tentatively TRBD1 (6 bases). Germline V lookup: CDR1 SGHVS, CDR2 FQNEAQ. V lost 0 bases, J lost 7 bases, and 19 bases lay in between. The CDR3 contains 17 residues. The chain's CDR3 is CASSLAGQITTKNEQFF. The CDR3 DNA reads as TGTGCCAGCAGCTTAGCAGGACAGATCACAACGAAGAATGAGCAGTTCTTC.

This sequence joins TRBV29-1 and TRBJ1-1, with 7 bases identical to TRBD1. CDR1 is SQVTM and CDR2 is ANQGSEA in the germline V gene. V gave up 4 bases and J gave up 6 bases; unmatched junction bases: 8. The CDR3 has 13 residues. CDR3 loop: CSVVPTGLAEAFF. The CDR3 nucleotides read TGCAGCGTTGTCCCGACAGGGTTGGCTGAAGCTTTCTTT.

This clone has just a few counts. The genes are TRBV5-4 and TRBJ2-2; the match to TRBD2 covers 9 bases. V lost 4 bases, J lost 10 bases, and 11 bases stayed unmatched. This CDR3 has 15 residues. The germline CDR1 and CDR2 sequences are SGHNT and YYREEE (reference sequence). The chain's CDR3 is CASSPAGLAKMELFF. The CDR3, as DNA: TGTGCCAGCAGCCCTGCCGGACTAGCGAAGATGGAGCTGTTTTTT.

V gene TRBV6-1 combines with J gene TRBJ2-7; possible D gene TRBD2, 6 bases. The CDR3 runs 14 residues. The V end lost 5 bases, the J end lost 1 base, and 12 bases lay between the germline ends. Looked up from germline, CDR1 is MNHNS and CDR2 is SASEGT. CDR3 DNA sequence: TGTGCCAGCAGTTCTACCGGGACTTCCTACGAGCAGTACTTC. Translated, it gives CASSSTGTSYEQYF.

The chain is built from TRBV5-1 and TRBJ2-7, with 9 bases identical to TRBD2. Germline CDR1 SGHRS, CDR2 YFSETQ. The CDR3 sequence is 18 residues long. V lost 0 bases to trimming and J lost 0 bases; unmatched junction nucleotides: 10. This CDR3 is CASSLAGGLSGGSYEQYF. The DNA for the CDR3 is TGCGCCAGCAGCTTGGCCGGTGGACTTAGCGGGGGCTCCTACGAGCAGTACTTC. Combining the CDR3 with reference TRBV5-1 and TRBJ2-7 gives the whole variable domain KAGVTQTPRYLIKTRGQQVTLSCSPISGHRSVSWYQQTPGQGLQFLFEYFSETQRNKGNFPGRFSGRQFSNSRSEMNVSTLELGDSALYLCASSLAGGLSGGSYEQYFGPGTRLTVT.

The chain carries TRBV5-1 and TRBJ2-3; 12 bases fit TRBD1. V gave up 2 bases and J gave up 4 bases; unmatched junction bases: 11. CDR1 is SGHRS and CDR2 is YFSETQ in the germline V gene. CDR3 length: 18 amino acids. The CDR3, as DNA: TGCGCCAGCAGCTTTACGATCCCGGGACAGGGGGCCGCAGATACGCAGTATTTT. Amino acids: CASSFTIPGQGAADTQYF.

The table lists this clone with a few counts. J is TRBJ1-2 and V is TRBV27, with 9 nucleotides matching TRBD1. After removal of 7 bases from V and 2 bases from J, the junction contained 11 bases not matched to a gene. There are 16 residues in the CDR3. Germline CDR1 is MNHEY and CDR2 is SMNVEV (reference sequence). CDR3: CASKSQGAALNYGYTF. As DNA, the CDR3 is TGTGCCAGCAAATCACAGGGGGCTGCCCTAAACTATGGCTACACCTTC.

The chain uses TRBV28 and TRBJ1-3; possible D gene TRBD1, 6 bases. Germline V lookup: CDR1 MDHEN, CDR2 SYDVKM. The CDR3 totals 14 residues. With 6 bases removed from V and 2 bases from J, the gap between germline ends came to 11 bases. The CDR3 loop is CASSMPGAGNTIYF. The CDR3 DNA reads TGTGCCAGCAGCATGCCAGGGGCTGGAAACACCATATATTTT.

This clone was observed a single time. Other DNA sequences in the sample encode the same CDR3. The CDR3 protein is CASSYSRQGRTEAFF. For the CDR3, the DNA is TGTGCCAGCAGTTACTCTCGACAGGGAAGGACTGAAGCTTTCTTT. V usage is TRBV6-5 and J usage is TRBJ1-1; 7 bases are a match to TRBD1. V was pared by 0 bases and J by 5 bases, with 6 bases of the junction left unmatched. Germline V lookup: CDR1 MNHEY, CDR2 SVGAGI. The CDR3 length is 15 residues.

This clone occurred a few times. The chain is built from TRBV18 and TRBJ2-7, with D perhaps matching TRBD2 (6 bases). Germline V gene data show CDR1 as KGHSH and CDR2 as LQKENI. V was pared by 6 bases and J by 0 bases, with 15 bases between. This CDR3 is 15 amino acids long. The CDR3 here is CASSAGSSDSYEQYF. The DNA for the CDR3 is TGTGCCAGCTCCGCAGGGTCTAGCGACTCCTACGAGCAGTACTTC.